The 26 T cell receptor beta chains below come from one sample, sequenced in a study of control samples from healthy donors and cancer patients. Libraries were prepared by immunoSEQ multiplex PCR; TCRdb keeps only in-frame clonotypes and omits some of them. The table includes 150,000 to 200,000 clones, about 95% detected once. Sequences were obtained from PBMCs. The receptors were sampled from a man in his fifties or sixties with colorectal cancer.

V gene TRBV27 combines with J gene TRBJ1-2; D possibly corresponds to TRBD1 (6 bases). This CDR3 has 16 residues. Deletions cut 2 bases from V and 2 bases from J, with 15 bases between. From germline, CDR1 is MNHEY and CDR2 SMNVEV (reference sequence). The CDR3 here is CASSLAGHWGNYGYTF. DNA for the CDR3: TGTGCCAGCAGTTTAGCGGGACATTGGGGAAACTATGGCTACACCTTC.

The chain joins TRBV6-2 or TRBV6-3 to TRBJ2-1; D possibly uses TRBD1 or TRBD2 (5 bases each). The CDR3 runs 15 residues. Trimming took off 0 bases at V and 4 bases at J, with 10 bases between the two ends. Germline CDR1 MNHEY, CDR2 SVGEGT. The CDR3 loop is CASSYSEGMYNEQFF. CDR3 in DNA: TGTGCCAGCAGTTACTCTGAGGGGATGTACAATGAGCAGTTCTTC.

The rearrangement uses TRBV3-1 (or the pseudogene TRBV3-2) and TRBJ1-5; maybe TRBD1 (6 bases). Germline CDR1 reads LGHDT; CDR2 reads YNNKEL (reference sequence). Deletions cut 3 bases from V and 6 bases from J, with 15 bases between. The CDR3 extends over 15 amino acids. CDR3 sequence (DNA): TGTGCCAGCAGCCAGGGGGAGGGGGTTCCTCAGCCCCAGCATTTT. Amino acids: CASSQGEGVPQPQHF.

This clone has a handful of counts. CDR3 sequence (DNA): TGTGCCAGCTCACCACCTCAGGGACAGGGAGCTGAAGCTTTCTTT. It specifies CASSPPQGQGAEAFF. The chain carries TRBV18 and TRBJ1-1; 9 bases match TRBD1. Germline lookup yields CDR1 KGHSH and CDR2 LQKENI. Trimming took 0 bases from V and 6 from J; bases not matched to a gene: 5. This CDR3 region has 15 residues. Looking up the rest from reference TRBV18 and TRBJ1-1 gives the full variable domain: NAGVMQNPRHLVRRRGQEARLRCSPMKGHSHVYWYRQLPEEGLKFMVYLQKENIIDESGMPKERFSAEFPKEGPSILRIQQVVRGDSAAYFCASSPPQGQGAEAFFGQGTRLTVV.

The chain uses TRBV30 and TRBJ2-4, with D possibly matching TRBD1 (6 bases). The germline gives CDR1 GTSNPN, CDR2 SVGIG (reference sequence). The germline V and J ends were trimmed by 3 bases and 2 bases, with 17 bases remaining between them. The CDR3 has 16 amino acids. The DNA for the CDR3 is TGTGCCTGGAGCATAGGGGGTTCGCTCCCCAAAAACATTCAGTACTTC. Amino acids: CAWSIGGSLPKNIQYF. Full variable domain (missing parts from reference TRBV30 and TRBJ2-4): SQTIHQWPATLVQPVGSPLSLECTVEGTSNPNLYWYRQAAGRGLQLLFYSVGIGQISSEVPQNLSASRPQDRQFILSSKKLLLSDSGFYLCAWSIGGSLPKNIQYFGAGTRLSVL.

V and J are TRBV19 and TRBJ1-4, with a possible D match to TRBD1 (5 bases). The CDR3 contains 15 residues. The V gene's germline CDR1 is LNHDA and CDR2 SQIVND (reference sequence). V shed 5 bases and J shed 4 bases, with 14 bases lying between them. CDR3 in DNA: TGTGCCAGTAGTTCCCAGGGAGGTTATAATGAAAAACTGTTTTTT. Encoded protein: CASSSQGGYNEKLFF.

The CDR3 reads CASQSVRGAEAFF. CDR3 coding DNA: TGTGCCTCCCAGTCAGTCCGAGGGGCTGAAGCTTTCTTT. V and J are TRBV7-9 and TRBJ1-1; a possible D gene is TRBD1 (5 bases). Trimming cost V 11 bases and J 6 bases, with 19 bases left between them. The length of the CDR3 is 13 residues. Germline CDR1 SEHNR, CDR2 FQNEAQ (reference sequence).

Concerning this clone: Other DNA sequences from this sample encode an identical CDR3 as well. The rearrangement joins TRBV5-5 to TRBJ1-3, with unresolved D. Germline V gene data show CDR1 as SGHKS and CDR2 as YYEKEE (reference sequence). Trimming took off 0 bases at V and 6 bases at J, with 7 bases between the two ends. The CDR3 has 13 residues. The chain's CDR3 is CASSLGALNTIYF. As DNA, the CDR3 is TGTGCCAGCAGCTTGGGTGCCCTAAACACCATATATTTT.

A single count supports this clone. The CDR3 here is CASSLGTAGRWNTEAFF. The DNA of the CDR3 is TGCGCCAGCAGCCTCGGGACGGCGGGGAGGTGGAACACTGAAGCTTTCTTT. V is TRBV4-3 and J is TRBJ1-1; possible D gene TRBD1, 5 bases. Germline V gene sequence: CDR1 LGHNA, CDR2 YSLEER. The V and J ends lost 4 bases and 1 base respectively, with 19 bases between them. There are 17 residues in the CDR3.

The chain is built from TRBV27 and TRBJ1-5; D is uncertain. The V end was cut by 2 bases, the J end by 0 bases, with 11 bases between. CDR1 is MNHEY and CDR2 is SMNVEV in the germline V gene (reference sequence). The length of the CDR3 is 16 residues. CDR3 sequence: CASSLAGMGSNQPQHF. DNA for the CDR3: TGTGCCAGCAGTTTAGCGGGGATGGGTAGCAATCAGCCCCAGCATTTT.

The V gene is TRBV19, the J gene TRBJ2-1, with 11 positions matching TRBD1. Germline V gives CDR1 LNHDA, CDR2 SQIVND (reference sequence). The CDR3 covers 13 residues. The V and J ends lost 8 bases and 9 bases, in that order; junction bases with no gene match: 6. The CDR3 spells CASGQGANSEQFF. The CDR3 DNA follows: TGTGCCAGTGGACAGGGGGCGAACAGTGAGCAGTTCTTC. The complete variable domain, with remaining parts taken from reference TRBV19 and TRBJ2-1, reads DGGITQSPKYLFRKEGQNVTLSCEQNLNHDAMYWYRQDPGQGLRLIYYSQIVNDFQKGDIAEGYSVSREKKESFPLTVTSAQKNPTAFYLCASGQGANSEQFFGPGTRLTVL.

The chain uses TRBV7-6 and TRBJ1-3; the D gene is possibly TRBD1 (6 bases). CDR1 is SGHVS, CDR2 FNYEAQ, per germline. CDR3 length: 17 amino acids. Trimming removed 1 base at V and 0 bases at J, with 13 bases between. The DNA for the CDR3 is TGTGCCAGCAGCTTAGAGGGCAGGGGCCTCTCTGGAAACACCATATATTTT. It yields the protein CASSLEGRGLSGNTIYF.

This clone was counted once. The rearrangement links TRBV9 to TRBJ1-1; D is possibly TRBD1 (6 bases). V lost 1 base and J 0 bases, leaving 10 bases between the germline ends. Looked up from germline, CDR1 is SGDLS and CDR2 is YYNGEE. CDR3 size: 15 residues. The CDR3 sequence is CASSVLGQMNTEAFF. DNA of the CDR3: TGTGCCAGCAGCGTACTTGGACAGATGAACACTGAAGCTTTCTTT.

With regard to this clone: The sample contains more than one DNA sequence encoding this CDR3. This chain uses TRBV6-5 with TRBJ1-5; TRBD1 aligns across 9 bases. This CDR3 contains 14 residues. Germline trimming cut 4 bases from V and 6 bases from J; bases unmatched to any gene: 4. Germline V gives CDR1 MNHEY, CDR2 SVGAGI. The CDR3 protein is CASSSTGGGQPQHF. The CDR3 DNA is TGTGCCAGCAGTTCGACAGGGGGAGGTCAGCCCCAGCATTTT.

This sequence joins TRBV7-2 and TRBJ1-5, with a weak D call TRBD1 (6 bases). With 5 bases removed from V and 9 bases from J, the gap between germline ends came to 17 bases. Per germline, CDR1 SGHTA and CDR2 FQGNSA. The CDR3 extends over 14 amino acids. CDR3: CASSPWDIEGPQHF. In DNA form, the CDR3 reads TGTGCCAGCAGCCCCTGGGACATTGAAGGGCCCCAGCATTTT.

The gene calls are TRBV5-1 and TRBJ1-6; 7 bases map to TRBD1. The junction had 11 bases not matched to a gene; V was cut back by 5 bases and J by 9 bases. From germline, CDR1 is SGHRS and CDR2 YFSETQ. This CDR3 has 15 amino acids. The CDR3 loop is CASREKIGGLSPLHF. The DNA for the CDR3 is TGCGCCAGCAGAGAAAAGATAGGGGGCCTTTCACCCCTCCACTTT.

The V gene is TRBV18, the J gene TRBJ1-1; D gene unclear. Trimming removed 3 bases at V and 2 bases at J, with 13 bases between. The CDR3 sequence is 15 residues long. Germline-derived CDR1 and CDR2 are KGHSH and LQKENI. DNA for the CDR3: TGTGCCAGCTCACCGATGGGCGGCACCAACACTGAAGCTTTCTTT. It translates to CASSPMGGTNTEAFF. The full variable domain, in which reference TRBV18 and TRBJ1-1 provide the parts outside the CDR3, is NAGVMQNPRHLVRRRGQEARLRCSPMKGHSHVYWYRQLPEEGLKFMVYLQKENIIDESGMPKERFSAEFPKEGPSILRIQQVVRGDSAAYFCASSPMGGTNTEAFFGQGTRLTVV.

The chain employs TRBV10-3 and TRBJ1-2, with 7 bases fitting TRBD1. The V segment lost 0 bases and the J segment 2 bases; nucleotides outside the gene matches: 3. From germline, CDR1 is ENHRY and CDR2 SYGVKD. The CDR3 consists of 15 residues. CDR3 bases: TGTGCCATCAGTGAGTCGGTAGGGGGCAACTATGGCTACACCTTC. This translates into CAISESVGGNYGYTF.

The rearrangement links TRBV30 to TRBJ2-2; D unclear. Germline values: CDR1 GTSNPN, CDR2 SVGIG (reference sequence). This CDR3 is built from 11 residues. Trimming removed 0 bases at V and 8 bases at J, with 4 bases between. The CDR3 bases are TGTGCCTGGAGTGTACGAGGGGAGCTGTTTTTT. Translation: CAWSVRGELFF.

Only a few counts were recorded for this clone. This chain joins TRBV5-1 and TRBJ2-7; the D gene is possibly TRBD1 (6 bases). Trimming removed 3 bases at V and 4 bases at J, with 11 bases between. Germline CDR1 and CDR2: SGHRS and YFSETQ. This CDR3 region has 13 residues. CDR3 loop: CASSSVDRYEQYF. CDR3 nucleotides: TGCGCCAGCAGCTCGGTCGACAGGTACGAGCAGTACTTC. The full variable domain, its missing parts supplied by reference TRBV5-1 and TRBJ2-7, is KAGVTQTPRYLIKTRGQQVTLSCSPISGHRSVSWYQQTPGQGLQFLFEYFSETQRNKGNFPGRFSGRQFSNSRSEMNVSTLELGDSALYLCASSSVDRYEQYFGPGTRLTVT.

The count of this clone is one. The chain has TRBV4-1 and TRBJ2-1; TRBD2 matches 11 bases. CDR1 MGHRA and CDR2 YSYEKL come from the germline V gene. This CDR3 region has 15 residues. Trimming took 5 bases from V and 4 from J; bases not matched to a gene: 4. The CDR3 here is CASSLLAGVYNEQFF. CDR3 DNA sequence: TGCGCCAGCAGCTTACTAGCGGGGGTGTACAATGAGCAGTTCTTC.

A few counts support this clone. The chain links TRBV19 to TRBJ1-1, with a weak D call TRBD1 (6 bases). CDR3 length equals 13 residues. The V gene's germline CDR1 is LNHDA and CDR2 SQIVND (reference sequence). V was pared by 10 bases and J by 1 base, with 13 bases between. Written as DNA, the CDR3 is TGTGCCATTTCTCCGGGACAGAACACTGAAGCTTTCTTT. Amino acid sequence: CAISPGQNTEAFF.

The chain links TRBV7-8 to TRBJ2-5; tentatively, D is TRBD1 or TRBD2 (5 bases each). Trimming took off 3 bases at V and 0 bases at J, with 11 bases between the two ends. In germline, CDR1 is SGHVS, CDR2 FQNEAQ. The CDR3 consists of 15 residues. The CDR3 DNA is TGTGCCAGCAGCTTGGGACGGCAGTACCAAGAGACCCAGTACTTC. This sequence encodes CASSLGRQYQETQYF. The variable domain in full, completed from reference TRBV7-8 and TRBJ2-5, reads GAGVSQSPRYKVAKRGQDVALRCDPISGHVSLFWYQQALGQGPEFLTYFQNEAQLDKSGLPSDRFFAERPEGSVSTLKIQRTQQEDSAVYLCASSLGRQYQETQYFGPGTRLLVL.

The V and J genes are TRBV10-3 and TRBJ2-1; weak D call: TRBD2 (6 bases). The CDR3 length is 15 residues. The germline V and J ends were trimmed by 7 bases and 2 bases, with 15 bases remaining between them. Germline V gene sequence: CDR1 ENHRY, CDR2 SYGVKD. CDR3 sequence reads: CAITEGSGTYNEQFF. In nucleotides, the CDR3 is TGTGCCATCACCGAGGGTAGCGGAACCTACAATGAGCAGTTCTTC.

The chain employs TRBV27 and TRBJ2-1; perhaps D is TRBD1 or TRBD2 (5 bases each). The CDR3 loop spans 15 amino acids. V was shortened by 4 bases and J by 8 bases, with 18 bases between the two germline ends. In germline, CDR1 is MNHEY, CDR2 SMNVEV (reference sequence). For the CDR3, the DNA is TGTGCCAGCAGTTCCCTTGGGACCTTGGGAGATGAGCAGTTCTTC. Its translation is CASSSLGTLGDEQFF.

This clone appeared once. The chain has TRBV5-5 and TRBJ1-3; D remains unclear. V shed 0 bases and J shed 2 bases, with 3 bases lying between them. CDR1 is SGHKS and CDR2 is YYEKEE in the germline V gene (reference sequence). There are 13 residues in the CDR3. The CDR3 sequence: CASSLVAGNTIYF. The DNA of the CDR3 is TGTGCCAGCAGCTTGGTTGCTGGAAACACCATATATTTT. The whole variable domain, filled in from reference TRBV5-5 and TRBJ1-3, reads DAGVTQSPTHLIKTRGQQVTLRCSPISGHKSVSWYQQVLGQGPQFIFQYYEKEERGRGNFPDRFSARQFPNYSSELNVNALLLGDSALYLCASSLVAGNTIYFGEGSWLTVV.